This T cell receptor beta chain came from a study of blood T cells in healthy people across ages. The CDR3 consists of 15 residues. The germline V gene has CDR1 SNHLY and CDR2 FYNNEI. Trimming cost V 9 bases and J 5 bases, with 22 bases left between them. With a J-beta primer mix and a sample-barcoded 5' primer, a second PCR ran about 7 to 12 cycles. MiXCR, applied by TCRdb to the 5' RACE reads, yields one record per CDR3 protein. The sample carries about 1,500,000 distinct CDR3 sequences, roughly 30% recorded once. Study-wide points: Unsorted PBMC input precluded a conclusive naive versus antigen-experienced comparison.

This clonotype was observed a few times. Antigen specificity is unknown. The gene calls are TRBV2 and TRBJ2-5, with D perhaps TRBD1 (5 bases). This sequence was found in a woman aged 25 to 39 in good health. Sequenced sample: blood. Here the CDR3 DNA reads TGTGCCAGTTTAAAGACTGGGGCAATCTCGGAGACCCAGTACTTC. This gives the protein CASLKTGAISETQYF.